This T cell receptor (beta chain) stems from a study of blood T cell repertoires in COVID-19. Study-level background: Researchers got acute and convalescent COVID-19 samples from the United States, Italy and Spain. Sources were T cells, B-cell-depleted T cells, or PBMCs; the material itself was cDNA or gDNA.

In the authors' methods: Estimated nucleated cell counts came from reference gene primer amplification. The protocol was immunoSEQ multiplex PCR, while the TCRdb copy is restricted to in-frame clones and leaves out a portion. V and J calls and clone size are those listed in that table; D and trimming were worked out from the DNA. The sample has some 150,000 clones, roughly 87% seen once. CDR3 length: 13 residues. Germline V gene lookup returns CDR1 MNHEY and CDR2 SMNVEV (reference sequence). V was cut by 2 bases and J by 3 bases, with 8 bases left in between. The sample consisted of peripheral blood. The chain couples TRBV27 to TRBJ2-7; D call uncertain. The sequence came from a woman aged 55-69 years who had recovered from COVID-19. For the CDR3, the DNA is TGTGCCAGCAGTTTACTGGTCAGCTACGAGCAGTACTTC. Amino acids: CASSLLVSYEQYF.